In this sample, the clone carrying this T cell receptor beta chain turned up many times. What it recognizes is unknown. Out of about 9.6 ml of fresh peripheral blood, PBMCs were obtained. From RNA, the CDR3 regions of TCR beta chains were amplified and sequenced. First-round RT-PCR with HTBI primers preceded a second-round multiplex PCR. TCRdb re-called the multiplex PCR reads with MiXCR, one entry per CDR3 protein. The sample lists 600,000 to 650,000 distinct CDR3 sequences, 22% occurring once. This entry is derived from a study of Graves' ophthalmopathy and Graves' hyperthyroidism. Study-level information: Peripheral blood was collected at initial diagnosis, before any treatment.

The V gene lost 0 bases and the J gene lost 1 base, with 12 bases spanning the gap. Germline loops: CDR1 MNHEY, CDR2 SVGAGI. The CDR3 length is 16 residues. Whole-study findings and limits: Most expanded thyroid clonotypes above 0.001 frequency also appeared in blood.

The sample taken for sequencing was peripheral blood. The origin of this receptor is a woman younger than 30 with stable Graves' hyperthyroidism. Some clones in this sample may be carry-over from other donors' samples. This chain connects TRBV6-5 to TRBJ1-1, with D perhaps TRBD1 (6 bases). CDR3 DNA: TGTGCCAGCAGTTACTCCCGGACAGAAGAGAACACTGAAGCTTTCTTT. Translated, it gives CASSYSRTEENTEAFF.